The next 28 T cell receptor beta chains were all read from a single sample in a study of metastatic and nonmetastatic thyroid tumors. All patients were untreated before thyroid surgery. Via MiXCR, TCRdb re-called the PCR reads. The table records about 92,000 clones, about 15% of them present only once. Specimen: blood. The origin of the receptors is a female donor with papillary thyroid cancer or a benign thyroid nodule (not recorded which). Some clones in this sample may be carry-over from other donors' samples.

A few counts support this clone. V is TRBV5-5 and J is TRBJ1-1; D ambiguous. V lost 4 bases to trimming and J lost 5 bases, with 6 bases between them. The germline V gene has CDR1 SGHKS and CDR2 YYEKEE (reference sequence). The CDR3 is 11 amino acids. The CDR3 here is CASSAETEAFF. In nucleotides, the CDR3 is TGTGCCAGCAGCGCAGAAACTGAAGCTTTCTTT.

This clone was found many times. This chain links TRBV20-1 with TRBJ2-7; perhaps TRBD1 as D (6 bases). The CDR3 has 13 residues. Per the germline V gene, CDR1 is DFQATT and CDR2 is SNEGSKA (reference sequence). The V and J ends lost 5 bases and 3 bases respectively, with 14 bases between them. The CDR3 sequence is CSAETGAGYEQYF. The DNA for the CDR3 is TGCAGTGCTGAGACAGGTGCCGGCTACGAGCAGTACTTC.

With respect to this clone: Other nucleotide sequences in the sample specify the same CDR3. The chain recombines TRBV5-1 with TRBJ2-2; D gene unclear. The CDR3 totals 17 residues. Germline V gene data show CDR1 as SGHRS and CDR2 as YFSETQ. V was pared by 3 bases and J by 2 bases, with 17 bases between. This chain's CDR3 is CASSSSLGAVNTGELFF. The CDR3, as DNA: TGCGCCAGCAGCTCATCTCTCGGTGCAGTTAACACCGGGGAGCTGTTTTTT.

This clone was detected only a few times. The V gene is TRBV28, the J gene TRBJ1-2, with 8 bases fitting TRBD1. The germline V gene encodes CDR1 MDHEN and CDR2 SYDVKM. This CDR3 spans 13 amino acids. V lost 7 bases and J lost 2; bases outside the gene matches: 3. CDR3 loop: CASTTGGNYGYTF. CDR3 in DNA: TGTGCCAGCACCACAGGGGGAAACTATGGCTACACCTTC.

This clone was seen many times. V and J are TRBV7-2 and TRBJ2-7, with 11 positions matching TRBD2. Unmatched junction bases numbered 6, after V lost 2 bases and J lost 6 bases. This CDR3 contains 15 residues. CDR1 and CDR2 from the germline V gene are SGHTA and FQGNSA. The CDR3 loop is CASSLSSGGASEQYF. The CDR3 DNA sequence: TGTGCCAGCAGCTTAAGTAGCGGGGGGGCATCCGAGCAGTACTTC.

This clone has ten or more counts. The genes are TRBV5-1 and TRBJ1-1; no clear D. Germline loops: CDR1 SGHRS, CDR2 YFSETQ. This CDR3 region has 13 residues. Trimming stripped 4 bases from V and 4 bases from J, with 11 bases between. The CDR3 sequence is CASSLESPTEAFF. The CDR3 DNA is TGCGCCAGCAGCCTAGAATCTCCCACTGAAGCTTTCTTT.

This clone appeared a few times. The rearrangement links TRBV6-1 to TRBJ1-3; tentative D call: TRBD1 (5 bases). Looked up from germline, CDR1 is MNHNS and CDR2 is SASEGT. The CDR3 consists of 15 residues. Trimming left V 6 bases short and J 2 bases short, with 14 bases between. CDR3 in amino acids: CASSVRRGPGNTIYF. As DNA, the CDR3 is TGTGCCAGCAGCGTAAGAAGGGGACCTGGAAACACCATATATTTT.

This clone was observed a few times. The chain employs TRBV5-1 and TRBJ2-3; the D is unclear. The CDR3 spans 17 residues. CDR1 is SGHRS and CDR2 is YFSETQ in the germline V gene. Trimming left V 1 base short and J 3 bases short, with 18 bases between. The CDR3: CASSLLGSAVSTDTQYF. The CDR3 coding sequence is TGCGCCAGCAGCTTGTTAGGCAGTGCCGTAAGTACAGATACGCAGTATTTT.

This clone was recorded at least ten times. The rearrangement uses TRBV19 and TRBJ1-5; 8 nucleotides line up with TRBD1. The germline CDR1 and CDR2 sequences are LNHDA and SQIVND (reference sequence). The CDR3 is made up of 17 amino acids. Trimming at V came to 5 bases and at J to 2 bases, leaving 11 bases not matched to a gene. The CDR3 spells CASSPTPPGQGNQPQHF. DNA of the CDR3: TGTGCCAGTAGTCCGACCCCTCCGGGACAGGGCAATCAGCCCCAGCATTTT.

This clone was observed a handful of times. Its ends do not fully match the called genes, so a read error is possible. The chain combines TRBV15 with TRBJ1-6; D is uncertain. The CDR3 has 16 amino acids. Germline V CDR1 and CDR2: LNHNV, YYDKDF (reference sequence). The CDR3 DNA is TGTTCCACCAGCAGAGGTGACTCACGGGGAAATTCACCCCTCCACTTT. Encoded protein: CSTSRGDSRGNSPLHF.

There are a few counts of this clone. A much bigger clone sits one base away, suggesting this may be a read error. The chain joins TRBV11-2 to TRBJ2-3; 7 bases are a match to TRBD1. J lost 2 bases, V lost 0 bases, and 14 bases had no gene match. The germline V gene has CDR1 SGHAT and CDR2 FQNNGV. The CDR3 covers 19 residues. The CDR3 DNA reads as TGTGCCAGCAGCTTAGAACTTTGGGTCGGCAGGGGGATCACAGATACGCAGTATTTT. Translating it yields CASSLELWVGRGITDTQYF.

This clone has ten or more counts. The CDR3 loop is CASSPRENQPQHF. In DNA form, the CDR3 reads TGTGCCAGCAGCCCACGGGAGAATCAGCCCCAGCATTTT. The genes are TRBV6-4 and TRBJ1-5; D ambiguous. This CDR3 spans 13 amino acids. V was trimmed by 6 bases and J by 4 bases, leaving 10 bases between them. From germline, CDR1 is MRHNA and CDR2 SNTAGT.

This clone was recorded many times. The chain carries TRBV20-1 and TRBJ2-5; the D gene is possibly TRBD2 (6 bases). Germline values: CDR1 DFQATT, CDR2 SNEGSKA (reference sequence). The CDR3 is 16 residues long. Trimming took off 0 bases at V and 4 bases at J, with 18 bases between the two ends. CDR3 in DNA: TGCAGTGCTAGAGATTCATTAGGGAGGACGGGAGAGACCCAGTACTTC. Translation gives CSARDSLGRTGETQYF.

This clone was detected ten times or more. This CDR3 is also generated by other DNA sequences in the sample. The genes are TRBV7-3 and TRBJ1-2, with D unclear. V lost 2 bases and J lost 2, with 9 bases in between. Germline CDR1 reads SGHTA; CDR2 reads FQGTGA. The CDR3 runs 14 residues. In DNA, the CDR3 is TGTGCCAGCAGCTTAGTTGTGATAAACTATGGCTACACCTTC. Its translation is CASSLVVINYGYTF.

Comment on this clone: One end of the junction is discordant with germline, which a read error may explain. Other nucleotide sequences from this sample produce the same CDR3. The CDR3 spells CASSFLGSLGQSIYTGELFF. The CDR3 nucleotides read TGTGCCAGCAGTTTCTTGGGGTCTCTGGGACAATCGATTTACACCGGGGAGTTGTTTTTT. The genes are TRBV12-3 or TRBV12-4 and TRBJ2-2, with D tentatively TRBD1 (6 bases). The CDR3 runs 20 residues.

In its sample, this clone was seen many times. The chain is built from TRBV6-5 and TRBJ1-2; TRBD1 might be the D (5 bases). Germline V gene sequence: CDR1 MNHEY, CDR2 SVGAGI. Trimming left V 3 bases short and J 8 bases short, with 19 bases between. The length of the CDR3 is 15 residues. For the CDR3, the DNA is TGTGCCAGCAGTTATACTAGGCGTCACAGGATGGGCTACACCTTC. Its translation is CASSYTRRHRMGYTF.

This clone was seen many times. This rearrangement joins TRBV14 to TRBJ2-3; possibly TRBD2 for D (5 bases). Germline CDR1 SGHDN, CDR2 FVKESK. The CDR3 covers 13 residues. V lost 9 bases and J lost 0, with 10 bases in between. The CDR3 DNA reads TGTGCCAGAAGGACTTCCAGCACAGATACGCAGTATTTT. It encodes CARRTSSTDTQYF.

On this clone itself: Other DNA sequences of this sample code for an identical CDR3. The chain joins TRBV14 to TRBJ2-5; 8 nucleotides align to TRBD1. The V gene end was trimmed by 4 bases and the J gene end by 2 bases; junction bases not matched to a gene: 6. This CDR3 contains 15 residues. The germline CDR1 and CDR2 sequences are SGHDN and FVKESK. This CDR3 is CASSPWTGRQETQYF. The CDR3 DNA follows: TGTGCCAGCAGCCCGTGGACAGGGAGGCAAGAGACCCAGTACTTC.

This clone was observed at least ten times. V is TRBV5-1 and J is TRBJ2-1; TRBD2 matches at 13 bases. V gave up 0 bases and J gave up 8 bases; unmatched junction bases: 8. CDR1 SGHRS and CDR2 YFSETQ come from the germline V gene. The CDR3 is 17 residues long. The CDR3 loop is CASSLAPTSGGVDEQFF. The CDR3 region has the DNA TGCGCCAGCAGCTTGGCCCCAACTAGCGGGGGGGTCGATGAGCAGTTCTTC.

This clone was observed many times. Other DNA sequences in this specimen translate into the identical CDR3. J is TRBJ2-3 and V is TRBV5-1, with TRBD1 matching 9 bases. Germline values: CDR1 SGHRS, CDR2 YFSETQ. With V trimmed by 4 bases and J by 3 bases, 6 bases remained unmatched. This CDR3 is built from 15 residues. The CDR3 region has the DNA TGCGCCAGCAGCCGGGGCGGGACAGGGACAGATACGCAGTATTTT. Translation: CASSRGGTGTDTQYF. The full variable domain, rest sourced from reference TRBV5-1 and TRBJ2-3, is KAGVTQTPRYLIKTRGQQVTLSCSPISGHRSVSWYQQTPGQGLQFLFEYFSETQRNKGNFPGRFSGRQFSNSRSEMNVSTLELGDSALYLCASSRGGTGTDTQYFGPGTRLTVL.

With respect to this clone: A clone one base away is much larger, so this may be a read error. The chain joins TRBV20-1 to TRBJ1-4; D remains unclear. V shed 5 bases and J shed 7 bases, with 14 bases lying between them. Per germline, CDR1 DFQATT and CDR2 SNEGSKA (reference sequence). The CDR3 is made up of 13 amino acids. The CDR3 is CSAFEAGGEKLFF. The CDR3 DNA follows: TGCAGTGCTTTTGAGGCAGGTGGTGAAAAACTGTTTTTT.

This clone was detected many times. The chain couples TRBV9 to TRBJ2-3; the match to TRBD2 covers 7 bases. Germline V CDR1 and CDR2: SGDLS, YYNGEE. This CDR3 region has 15 residues. The V segment lost 4 bases and the J segment 4 bases; nucleotides outside the gene matches: 9. The CDR3 nucleotides read TGTGCCAGCAGCCCTTGGGGGGGAAGCGCAGATACGCAGTATTTT. It specifies CASSPWGGSADTQYF.

This clone has ten or more counts. The chain recombines TRBV28 with TRBJ1-1; possible D gene TRBD1, 6 bases. This CDR3 comprises 12 residues. CDR1 is MDHEN and CDR2 is SYDVKM in the germline V gene. V shed 2 bases and J shed 8 bases, with 9 bases lying between them. In DNA form, the CDR3 reads TGTGCCAGCAGTTTAATTCAGGGGGAAGCTTTCTTT. Translating it yields CASSLIQGEAFF.

This clone was counted at least ten times. The rearrangement uses TRBV20-1 and TRBJ2-7; D ambiguous. This CDR3 is built from 15 residues. Between the trimmed V and J ends, which lost 6 bases and 2 bases, there was a span of 20 bases. Germline assignment: CDR1 DFQATT and CDR2 SNEGSKA (reference sequence). CDR3 in amino acids: CSARPRAVTPYEQYF. Here the CDR3 DNA reads TGCAGTGCCCGACCTAGGGCGGTGACCCCCTACGAGCAGTACTTC.

The V gene is TRBV30, the J gene TRBJ1-1; D unresolved. Germline V gives CDR1 GTSNPN, CDR2 SVGIG (reference sequence). Trimming cost V 5 bases and J 4 bases, with 11 bases left between them. The CDR3 is 12 residues long. Written as DNA, the CDR3 is TGTGCCTGGTCCTGGGTGAGCACTGAAGCTTTCTTT. Protein product: CAWSWVSTEAFF.

This clone was picked up one time. This may be a read error, as it is one base from a much larger clone. The chain uses TRBV7-3 and TRBJ2-5, with D possibly matching TRBD2 (6 bases). V was clipped by 6 bases and J by 2 bases, with 16 bases between them. Germline CDR1 and CDR2: SGHTA and FQGTGA. The CDR3 has 15 amino acids. The CDR3 DNA is TGTGCCAGCAGATCTAACGGGGGAGAACAAGAGACCCAGTACTTC. Translated: CASRSNGGEQETQYF.

Points on this clone: A single base separates this from a much larger clone, so it may be a read error. The rearrangement joins TRBV29-1 to TRBJ1-2; D is uncertain. There are 13 residues in the CDR3. The germline V gene encodes CDR1 SQVTM and CDR2 ANQGSEA. V was trimmed by 6 bases and J by 7 bases, leaving 18 bases between them. The CDR3, as DNA: TGCAGCGTCGACCACGAAGGGAAGTCTGGCTACACCTTC. Its protein is CSVDHEGKSGYTF. Combining the CDR3 with reference TRBV29-1 and TRBJ1-2 gives the whole variable domain SAVISQKPSRDICQRGTSLTIQCQVDSQVTMMFWYRQQPGQSLTLIATANQGSEATYESGFVIDKFPISRPNLTFSTLTVSNMSPEDSSIYLCSVDHEGKSGYTFGSGTRLTVV.

As concerns this clone: The junction departs from the called germline gene at one end, perhaps through a read error. The rearrangement links TRBV7-2 to TRBJ1-2, with D maybe TRBD1 (5 bases). Germline CDR1 SGHTA, CDR2 FQGNSA. The CDR3 runs to 15 residues. DNA for the CDR3: TGCGCCAGCAGCTTATCGGCAGGGTATTTCTATGGCTACACCTTC. Protein: CASSLSAGYFYGYTF.